This T cell receptor (beta chain) was obtained from a study of T-cell reconstitution after alpha-beta-depleted transplantation in children. General study findings and limits: After transplant, at about two months, alpha-beta T cells were reportedly derived from several hundred expanded graft clones. Several patients had high TCRbeta diversity at day 60; it came from surviving recipient T cells and thymic progenitors.

This clonotype was seen at least ten times. The antigen remains undetermined. Trimming removed 2 bases from V and 1 base from J; junction bases left unmatched: 14. The germline V gene has CDR1 SGHRS and CDR2 YFSETQ. The CDR3 totals 20 residues. Preparation of the TCRbeta library was carried out with unique molecular identifiers. TCRdb reprocessed the PCR reads via MiXCR and lists one record per CDR3 protein. Among 600,000 to 800,000 distinct CDR3 sequences listed, around 13% were seen once. The V gene is TRBV5-1, the J gene TRBJ2-6, with 8 bases identical to TRBD1. The origin of this receptor is a girl aged 2 to 10 with congenital amegakaryocytic thrombocytopenia, due to receive a stem cell transplant. The sequencing used PBMCs, collected before TCRalphabeta/CD19-depleted stem cell transplant. Here the CDR3 reads CASSFVGNGQGQSGANVLTF. The CDR3, as DNA: TGCGCCAGCAGCTTCGTGGGGAATGGACAGGGCCAATCTGGGGCCAACGTCCTGACTTTC.